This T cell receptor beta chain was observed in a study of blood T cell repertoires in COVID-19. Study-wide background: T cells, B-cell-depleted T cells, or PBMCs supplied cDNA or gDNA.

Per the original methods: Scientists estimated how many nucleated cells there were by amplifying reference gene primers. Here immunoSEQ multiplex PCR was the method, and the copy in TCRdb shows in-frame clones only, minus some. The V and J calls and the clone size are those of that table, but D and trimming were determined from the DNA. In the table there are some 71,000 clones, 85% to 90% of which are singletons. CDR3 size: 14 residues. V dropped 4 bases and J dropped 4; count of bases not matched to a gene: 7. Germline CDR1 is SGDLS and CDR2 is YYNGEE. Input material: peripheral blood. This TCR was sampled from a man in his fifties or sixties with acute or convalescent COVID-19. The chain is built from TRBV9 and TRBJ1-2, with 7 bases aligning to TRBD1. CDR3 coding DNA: TGTGCCAGCAGCTCACTAGGGGGCTCCTATGGCTACACCTTC. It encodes CASSSLGGSYGYTF.